A selection of T cell receptor beta chains follows, all from one sample in a study of metastatic and nonmetastatic thyroid tumors. MiXCR reprocessed the PCR reads for TCRdb. The data contain under 30,000 clones, 15% of them singletons. The sample comprised blood. The receptor set was obtained from a male donor with papillary thyroid cancer or a benign thyroid nodule (not recorded which). Some clones in this sample may be carry-over from other donors' samples. CDR3s include the opening cysteine and the closing phenylalanine or tryptophan.

>TRBV7-2|TRBJ2-7
CASSFRGGIYEQYF
>TRBV20-1|TRBJ2-1
CSALTFRAGTTNEQFF
>TRBV11-2|TRBJ2-2
CASSRLSGELFF
>TRBV10-2|TRBJ2-2
CASRDGSSGSGAATGELFF
>TRBV13|TRBJ1-4
CASSLLGVPNEKLFF
>TRBV4-2|TRBJ2-7
CASSQSVGSGGVNEQYF
>TRBV3-1|TRBJ1-2
CASSPLMEGHGYTF
>TRBV20-1|TRBJ2-7
CSAPPAGFAYEQYF
>TRBV19|TRBJ2-5
CASSMGGETQYF
>TRBV12-3/TRBV12-4|TRBJ2-3
CASSLAVTSTDTQYF
>TRBV12-3/TRBV12-4|TRBJ2-5
CASSLWGKETQYF
>TRBV7-9|TRBJ1-1
CASSLDRSLNTEAFF
>TRBV2|TRBJ1-4
CASTLLTGGEGKLFF
>TRBV11-3|TRBJ2-3
CASSPLAGLDKNTQYF
>TRBV5-1|TRBJ2-5
CASLEEEGAIETQYF
>TRBV25-1|TRBJ2-1
CASIRNNEQFF
>TRBV4-1|TRBJ1-6
CASSLGTNPHSPLHF
>TRBV28|TRBJ2-3
CASSGAASGFPTDTQYF
>TRBV6-1|TRBJ2-7
CASSESATSGLYEQYF
>TRBV12-3/TRBV12-4|TRBJ1-5
CASSQSLNQPQHF
>TRBV6-2/TRBV6-3|TRBJ1-1
CASTLVGVVAEAFF
>TRBV4-1|TRBJ2-1
CASSRSSSEPEQFF
>TRBV11-2|TRBJ2-7
CASRQGASYEQYF
>TRBV27|TRBJ2-6
CASTEVSGGGNGSNVLTF
>TRBV11-1|TRBJ2-1
CASSLTTEAPYNEQFF
>TRBV5-4|TRBJ2-7
CASSLAAGSSYEQYF
>TRBV11-2|TRBJ2-7
CASSLDGTAGYEQYF
>TRBV18|TRBJ1-1
CASSPRRWMQMNTEAFF
>TRBV11-1|TRBJ1-1
CASSLGWGRENTEAFF
>TRBV7-2|TRBJ2-5
CASSFSSGGVETQYF
>TRBV27|TRBJ1-5
CASSLSISVPQHF
>TRBV2|TRBJ2-3
CASSGSGGVNTDTQYF
>TRBV18|TRBJ2-3
CASSPQGGHTQYF
>TRBV9|TRBJ2-2
CAGSVDGLAGVNGELFF
>TRBV11-1|TRBJ2-1
CASSVPGTAYNEQFF
>TRBV6-5|TRBJ1-3
CASTYDSLSGNTIYF
>TRBV3-1|TRBJ1-1
CASSQSTDLGAFF
>TRBV6-5|TRBJ2-7
CASSYQGPIYEQYF
>TRBV6-2/TRBV6-3|TRBJ2-7
CASSYARGIRGSGIYEQYF
>TRBV6-1|TRBJ2-7
CASSLRGGVESYEQYF
>TRBV4-1|TRBJ2-5
CASSHGSGGGRTKGTQYF
>TRBV11-1|TRBJ2-3
CASAPGGGDCTDTQYF
>TRBV19|TRBJ2-3
CASMVGAGGHTDTQYF
>TRBV9|TRBJ2-7
CASSPTGGGYEQYF